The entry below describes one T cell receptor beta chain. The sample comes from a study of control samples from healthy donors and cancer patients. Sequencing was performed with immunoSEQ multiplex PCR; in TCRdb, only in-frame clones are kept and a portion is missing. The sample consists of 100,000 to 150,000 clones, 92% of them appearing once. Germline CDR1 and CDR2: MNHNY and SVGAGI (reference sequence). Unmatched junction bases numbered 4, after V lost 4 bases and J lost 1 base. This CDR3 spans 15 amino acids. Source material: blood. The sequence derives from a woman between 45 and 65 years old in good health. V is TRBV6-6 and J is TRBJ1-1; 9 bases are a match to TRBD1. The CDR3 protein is CASSSPGQGNTEAFF. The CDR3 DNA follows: TGTGCCAGCAGTTCACCGGGACAGGGGAACACTGAAGCTTTCTTT.